A selection of T cell receptor beta chains follows, all from one sample in a study of spatial heterogeneity in lung cancer. A single record per CDR3 protein comes from TCRdb applying MiXCR to the 5' RACE reads. The sample comprises some 21,000 distinct CDR3 sequences, roughly 4.6% of which are singletons, and around 7.4% rests with the top ten. Sequenced material: PBMCs, taken at surgery. All receptors derive from a male donor with early-stage non-small cell lung cancer. CDR3s include the opening cysteine and the closing phenylalanine or tryptophan. The D gene is left open where the match is weak. The listing skips clone size in some rows; elsewhere it reads once, few, many or a size class.

cdr3_aa: CSVEGQNTGELFF
cdr3_nt: TGCAGCGTTGAAGGTCAGAACACCGGGGAGCTGTTTTTT
clone_size: medium-sized
v_call: TRBV29-1
d_call: -
j_call: TRBJ2-2

cdr3_aa: CASSQDFGGPGDTQYF
cdr3_nt: TGTGCCAGCAGCCAAGATTTCGGGGGGCCTGGAGATACGCAGTATTTT
clone_size: many
v_call: TRBV3-1
d_call: -
j_call: TRBJ2-3

cdr3_aa: CASTRDPQETQYF
cdr3_nt: TGTGCCAGCACCCGGGACCCGCAAGAGACCCAGTACTTC
clone_size: many
v_call: TRBV6-5
d_call: -
j_call: TRBJ2-5

cdr3_aa: CASTFLGRDYEQYF
cdr3_nt: TGTGCCAGCACCTTTCTCGGCAGAGACTACGAGCAGTACTTC
clone_size: -
v_call: TRBV11-2
d_call: -
j_call: TRBJ2-7

cdr3_aa: CASSSGQGGRQYF
cdr3_nt: TGTGCCAGCAGCTCGGGGCAGGGCGGGAGGCAGTACTTC
clone_size: -
v_call: TRBV7-2
d_call: TRBD2
j_call: TRBJ2-4

cdr3_aa: CASSSTTGLNEQFF
cdr3_nt: TGTGCCAGCAGCTCTACAACAGGGTTGAATGAGCAGTTCTTC
clone_size: many
v_call: TRBV9
d_call: -
j_call: TRBJ2-1

cdr3_aa: CATSRVYKNSGANVLTF
cdr3_nt: TGTGCCACCAGCAGAGTATACAAAAACTCTGGGGCCAACGTCCTGACTTTC
clone_size: few
v_call: TRBV15
d_call: -
j_call: TRBJ2-6

cdr3_aa: CSVEGDRGWDTEAFF
cdr3_nt: TGCAGCGTTGAAGGAGACAGGGGGTGGGACACTGAAGCTTTCTTT
clone_size: few
v_call: TRBV29-1
d_call: TRBD1
j_call: TRBJ1-1

cdr3_aa: CASSQVGRLANEAFF
cdr3_nt: TGCGCCAGCAGCCAAGTTGGCCGGTTGGCAAATGAAGCTTTCTTT
clone_size: -
v_call: TRBV4-3
d_call: -
j_call: TRBJ1-1

cdr3_aa: CASSLTGSGADYGYTF
cdr3_nt: TGCGCCAGCAGCTTGACTGGTTCAGGGGCTGACTATGGCTACACCTTC
clone_size: -
v_call: TRBV5-1
d_call: -
j_call: TRBJ1-2

cdr3_aa: CASSEVRGGRNTIYF
cdr3_nt: TGTGCCAGCAGTGAAGTCAGGGGAGGTAGAAACACCATATATTTT
clone_size: many
v_call: TRBV2
d_call: -
j_call: TRBJ1-3

cdr3_aa: CASSDFSYEQYF
cdr3_nt: TGTGCCAGCAGTGACTTCTCCTACGAGCAGTACTTC
clone_size: many
v_call: TRBV2
d_call: -
j_call: TRBJ2-7

cdr3_aa: CASSPRREGARTEAFF
cdr3_nt: TGTGCCAGCAGTCCACGACGAGAGGGGGCGCGCACTGAAGCTTTCTTT
clone_size: -
v_call: TRBV6-5
d_call: TRBD1
j_call: TRBJ1-1

cdr3_aa: CASSSGTSSDTQYF
cdr3_nt: TGTGCCAGCAGCTCCGGGACTAGCAGCGATACGCAGTATTTT
clone_size: -
v_call: TRBV7-9
d_call: TRBD2
j_call: TRBJ2-3

cdr3_aa: CSALFGGGGYGYTF
cdr3_nt: TGCAGCGCCCTGTTCGGCGGAGGGGGCTATGGCTACACCTTC
clone_size: many
v_call: TRBV29-1
d_call: -
j_call: TRBJ1-2

cdr3_aa: CASRPGQGYSQYF
cdr3_nt: TGTGCCAGCAGACCGGGACAGGGATATTCCCAGTACTTC
clone_size: many
v_call: TRBV2
d_call: TRBD1
j_call: TRBJ2-5

cdr3_aa: CASSLAVTRQTYGYTF
cdr3_nt: TGTGCCAGCAGCTTAGCGGTTACGAGACAAACTTATGGCTACACCTTC
clone_size: few
v_call: TRBV7-8
d_call: -
j_call: TRBJ1-2

cdr3_aa: CASSSTGSWETQYF
cdr3_nt: TGCGCCAGCAGCAGCACAGGGTCCTGGGAGACCCAGTACTTC
clone_size: many
v_call: TRBV5-1
d_call: -
j_call: TRBJ2-5

cdr3_aa: CASSRAASYEQYF
cdr3_nt: TGTGCCAGCAGTCGAGCGGCCTCATACGAGCAGTACTTC
clone_size: many
v_call: TRBV12-3/TRBV12-4
d_call: -
j_call: TRBJ2-7

cdr3_aa: CASSRTGVYNEQFF
cdr3_nt: TGTGCCAGCAGCAGGACAGGAGTCTACAATGAGCAGTTCTTC
clone_size: many
v_call: TRBV28
d_call: TRBD1
j_call: TRBJ2-1

cdr3_aa: CSAREGQGLDTQYF
cdr3_nt: TGCAGTGCTAGAGAGGGACAGGGGTTAGATACGCAGTATTTT
clone_size: many
v_call: TRBV20-1
d_call: TRBD1
j_call: TRBJ2-3

cdr3_aa: CASSKQEDSYEQYF
cdr3_nt: TGTGCCAGCTCAAAGCAGGAGGACTCCTACGAGCAGTACTTC
clone_size: many
v_call: TRBV18
d_call: -
j_call: TRBJ2-7

cdr3_aa: CSARGGTEAFF
cdr3_nt: TGCAGCGCCAGGGGCGGCACTGAAGCTTTCTTT
clone_size: medium-sized
v_call: TRBV29-1
d_call: -
j_call: TRBJ1-1

cdr3_aa: CASGRVNPVNYEQYF
cdr3_nt: TGTGCCAGCGGCAGGGTCAACCCCGTTAACTACGAGCAGTACTTC
clone_size: medium-sized
v_call: TRBV28
d_call: -
j_call: TRBJ2-7